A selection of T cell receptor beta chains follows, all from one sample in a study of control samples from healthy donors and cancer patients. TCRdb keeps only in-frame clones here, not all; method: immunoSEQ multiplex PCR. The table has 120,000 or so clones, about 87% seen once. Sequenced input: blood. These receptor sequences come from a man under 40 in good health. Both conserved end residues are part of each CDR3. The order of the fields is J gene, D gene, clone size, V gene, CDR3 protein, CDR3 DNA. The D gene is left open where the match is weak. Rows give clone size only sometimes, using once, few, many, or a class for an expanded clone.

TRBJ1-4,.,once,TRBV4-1,CASSPRWGNEKLFF,TGCGCCAGCAGCCCCCGGTGGGGTAATGAAAAACTGTTTTTT
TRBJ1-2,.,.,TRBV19,CASSILLSGDYGYTF,TGTGCCAGTAGTATCCTCCTTTCAGGGGACTATGGCTACACCTTC
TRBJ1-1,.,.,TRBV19,CASIRGRNENTEAFF,TGTGCCAGTATTCGCGGACGGAATGAAAACACTGAAGCTTTCTTT
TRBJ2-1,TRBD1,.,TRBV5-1,CASSLVRGGLGQFF,TGCGCCAGCAGCTTGGTACGAGGGGGCCTGGGGCAGTTCTTC
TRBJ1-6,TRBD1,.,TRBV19,CATRTGGDNSPLHF,TGTGCCACCAGAACAGGGGGCGATAATTCACCCCTCCACTTT
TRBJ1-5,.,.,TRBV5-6,CASSLSGQPQHF,TGTGCCAGCAGCTTGTCCGGACAGCCCCAGCATTTT
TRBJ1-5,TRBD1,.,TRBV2,CASRGTENQPQHF,TGTGCCAGCAGGGGGACAGAAAATCAGCCCCAGCATTTT
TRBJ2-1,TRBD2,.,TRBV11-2,CASSEGTRANEQFF,TGTGCCAGCAGCGAAGGGACTAGAGCTAATGAGCAGTTCTTC
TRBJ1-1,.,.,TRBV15,CATRQESNTEAFF,TGTGCCACCCGACAGGAATCGAACACTGAAGCTTTCTTT
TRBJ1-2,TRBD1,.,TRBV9,CASSAWDSLNYGYTF,TGTGCCAGCAGCGCCTGGGACAGCTTGAACTATGGCTACACCTTC
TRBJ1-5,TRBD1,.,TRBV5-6,CASSPGTVQPQHF,TGTGCCAGCAGCCCTGGGACAGTACAGCCCCAGCATTTT
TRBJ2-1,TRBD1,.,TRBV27,CASGLLQGSYNEQFF,TGTGCCAGCGGGCTTTTACAGGGGTCCTACAATGAGCAGTTCTTC
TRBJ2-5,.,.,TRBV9,CASSGAGQSGETQYF,TGTGCCAGCAGCGGAGCCGGACAGTCCGGGGAGACCCAGTACTTC
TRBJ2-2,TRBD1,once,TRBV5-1,CASSPMTGPGELFF,TGCGCCAGCAGCCCAATGACAGGGCCCGGGGAGCTGTTTTTT
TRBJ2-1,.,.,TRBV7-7,CASSLVTSSYNEQFF,TGTGCCAGCAGCTTAGTGACTAGCTCCTACAATGAGCAGTTCTTC
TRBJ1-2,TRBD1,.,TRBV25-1,CASSAPPSPGRGIGYTF,TGTGCCAGCAGTGCCCCCCCATCCCCGGGCAGGGGGATCGGCTACACCTTC
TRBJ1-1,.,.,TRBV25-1,CASSEGLGLNTEAFF,TGTGCCAGCAGTGAGGGACTGGGGTTGAACACTGAAGCTTTCTTT
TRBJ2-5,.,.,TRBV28,CASSPGPNQETQYF,TGTGCCAGCAGTCCGGGACCGAACCAAGAGACCCAGTACTTC
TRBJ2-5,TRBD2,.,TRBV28,CASSRTRMTSGGETQYF,TGTGCCAGCAGTCGAACCAGGATGACTAGCGGGGGAGAGACCCAGTACTTC
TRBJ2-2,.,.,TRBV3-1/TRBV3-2,CASSRTWDTGELFF,TGTGCCAGCAGCCGGACCTGGGACACCGGGGAGCTGTTTTTT
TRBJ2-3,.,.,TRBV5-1,CASSYAGLRTDTQYF,TGCGCCAGCAGCTACGCGGGACTTCGCACAGATACGCAGTATTTT
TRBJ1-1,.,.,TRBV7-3,CASSPGRYTEAFF,TGTGCCAGCAGCCCCGGAAGGTACACTGAAGCTTTCTTT
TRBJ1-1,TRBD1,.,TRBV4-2,CASSLRDSNTEAFF,TGTGCCAGCAGCCTCCGGGACAGCAACACTGAAGCTTTCTTT
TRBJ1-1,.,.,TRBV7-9,CASSLYTEAFF,TGTGCCAGCAGCTTATACACTGAAGCTTTCTTT
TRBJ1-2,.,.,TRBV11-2,CASSTLTGEHGYTF,TGTGCCAGCAGCACCTTGACAGGCGAACATGGCTACACCTTC
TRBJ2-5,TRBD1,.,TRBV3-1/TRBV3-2,CASSQPTGAQETQYF,TGTGCCAGCAGCCAGCCTACAGGGGCGCAAGAGACCCAGTACTTC
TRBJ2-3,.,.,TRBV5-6,CASSLKGVDTQYF,TGTGCCAGCAGCCTGAAGGGGGTAGATACGCAGTATTTT
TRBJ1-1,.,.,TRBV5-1,CASSLQTGNTEAFF,TGCGCCAGCAGCTTGCAGACAGGGAACACTGAAGCTTTCTTT
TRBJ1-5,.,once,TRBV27,CASSKGLNQPQHF,TGTGCCAGCAGTAAAGGGCTGAATCAGCCCCAGCATTTT
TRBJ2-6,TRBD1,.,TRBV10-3,CAISGTGNPGANVLTF,TGTGCCATCAGTGGGACAGGGAACCCTGGGGCCAACGTCCTGACTTTC
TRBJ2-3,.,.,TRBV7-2,CASSLDLAGDTQYF,TGTGCCAGCAGCTTAGATCTGGCTGGGGATACGCAGTATTTT
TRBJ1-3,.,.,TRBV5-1,CASRDWDSGNTIYF,TGCGCCAGCCGGGATTGGGACTCTGGAAACACCATATATTTT
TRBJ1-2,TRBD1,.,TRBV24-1,CATSDEWTGRGYTF,TGTGCCACCAGTGACGAATGGACAGGGAGAGGCTACACCTTC